Listed below are T cell receptor beta chains from one sample, sequenced in a study of regulatory and conventional T cells in RAG deficiency. Data came from immunoSEQ multiplex PCR; TCRdb stores just in-frame clones and leaves some out. The table records thousands of clones, 70% to 90% of them present only once. These data were also filed under a second study, of regulatory T cells.

Sequences were obtained from CD8+ T cells sorted from blood. These receptors came from a human donor in good health. Each CDR3 is given with its conserved first and last residue. The order of the fields is J gene, clone size, V gene, D gene, CDR3 protein, CDR3 DNA. A D gene is named only where the DNA matches it firmly. Size tells how often a clone was seen (once, few, many) or the class of an expanded clone, and some rows leave it out.

>TRBJ1-1|NA|TRBV5-6|NA
CASSINTEAFF
TGTGCCAGCAGCATTAACACTGAAGCTTTCTTT
>TRBJ2-7|NA|TRBV6-5|TRBD2
CASSAAGRTYEQYF
TGTGCCAGCAGTGCAGCGGGACGTACCTACGAGCAGTACTTC
>TRBJ1-1|NA|TRBV19|NA
CASSIGAGGNTEAFF
TGTGCCAGTAGTATAGGGGCAGGAGGGAACACTGAAGCTTTCTTT
>TRBJ1-6|few|TRBV7-9|TRBD1
CASSLGDRGFNSPLHF
TGTGCCAGCAGCTTGGGGGACAGGGGGTTTAATTCACCCCTCCACTTT
>TRBJ1-1|NA|TRBV9|NA
CASSVWGETEAFF
TGTGCCAGCAGCGTATGGGGGGAGACTGAAGCTTTCTTT
>TRBJ1-2|NA|TRBV5-1|NA
CASSLGSPSREAGKFYGYTF
TGCGCCAGCAGCTTGGGATCCCCCTCTAGGGAGGCAGGGAAATTCTATGGCTACACCTTC
>TRBJ2-2|NA|TRBV9|NA
CASSVDVRATGELFF
TGTGCCAGCAGCGTAGATGTCAGGGCCACCGGGGAGCTGTTTTTT
>TRBJ2-7|NA|TRBV27|NA
CASSLFGTTYEQYF
TGTGCCAGCAGTTTATTTGGCACTACCTACGAGCAGTACTTC
>TRBJ2-1|NA|TRBV5-1|TRBD2
CASSLDPAGGEQFF
TGCGCCAGCAGCTTGGATCCTGCGGGAGGTGAGCAGTTCTTC
>TRBJ1-5|NA|TRBV19|NA
CASSMTSNQPQHF
TGTGCCAGTAGTATGACTAGCAATCAGCCCCAGCATTTT
>TRBJ2-2|NA|TRBV16|NA
CASSQNTGELFF
TGTGCCAGCAGCCAGAACACCGGGGAGCTGTTTTTT
>TRBJ1-3|NA|TRBV4-2|TRBD1
CASSPDRGSGNTIYF
TGTGCCAGCAGCCCTGACAGGGGATCAGGAAACACCATATATTTT
>TRBJ2-5|once|TRBV7-9|TRBD1
CASSGWDSQETQYF
TGTGCCAGCAGCGGATGGGACAGCCAAGAGACCCAGTACTTC
>TRBJ2-1|few|TRBV5-4|TRBD2
CASSPGLANEQFF
TGTGCCAGCAGCCCGGGACTAGCAAATGAGCAGTTCTTC
>TRBJ1-4|NA|TRBV19|NA
CASSTGNRISEKLFF
TGTGCCAGTAGTACCGGAAACAGGATATCTGAAAAACTGTTTTTT
>TRBJ2-5|NA|TRBV28|NA
CASTLGQGTQETQYF
TGTGCCAGCACCTTGGGCCAGGGAACTCAAGAGACCCAGTACTTC
>TRBJ1-2|NA|TRBV7-3|NA
CASSLGGFSGYTF
TGTGCCAGCAGCTTGGGGGGATTCAGTGGCTACACCTTC
>TRBJ2-5|NA|TRBV9|NA
CASSTRGQETQYF
TGTGCCAGCAGTACCAGGGGCCAAGAGACCCAGTACTTC
>TRBJ1-1|once|TRBV12-2|NA
CASRLGGRATEAFF
TGTGCAAGTCGCTTAGGAGGGCGGGCCACTGAAGCTTTCTTT
>TRBJ1-1|NA|TRBV6-5|NA
CASSWDVRTEAFF
TGTGCCAGCAGTTGGGACGTTAGGACTGAAGCTTTCTTT
>TRBJ1-1|NA|TRBV19|NA
CASRKSTGRDTEAFF
TGTGCCAGTAGAAAATCAACGGGAAGGGACACTGAAGCTTTCTTT
>TRBJ1-1|NA|TRBV5-1|NA
CAGRDTEAFF
TGCGCCGGGAGGGACACTGAAGCTTTCTTT
>TRBJ2-7|NA|TRBV16|TRBD1
CASSQSIRDRVSYEQYF
TGTGCCAGCAGCCAATCGATCCGGGACAGGGTTTCCTACGAGCAGTACTTC
>TRBJ2-3|once|TRBV6-7|NA
CAGLKRGTDTQYF
TGTGCCGGCTTAAAGCGGGGCACAGATACGCAGTATTTT
>TRBJ1-3|NA|TRBV9|NA
CASSNSRGVSGNTIYF
TGTGCCAGCAGCAACTCGCGAGGGGTCTCTGGAAACACCATATATTTT
>TRBJ2-1|NA|TRBV21-1|NA
CASSKAGEQFF
TGTGCCAGCAGCAAAGCGGGTGAGCAGTTCTTC
>TRBJ1-6|NA|TRBV15|TRBD1
CATKQGSSYNSPLHF
TGTGCCACAAAACAGGGGAGCTCCTATAATTCACCCCTCCACTTT
>TRBJ2-7|once|TRBV5-1|NA
CASSPDRYEQYF
TGCGCCAGCAGCCCGGACAGATACGAGCAGTACTTC
>TRBJ1-2|NA|TRBV19|NA
CASSIGQPHYGYTF
TGTGCCAGTAGTATAGGGCAACCCCACTATGGCTACACCTTC
>TRBJ2-3|NA|TRBV19|NA
CASSVGTATDTQYF
TGTGCCAGTAGTGTCGGGACGGCCACAGATACGCAGTATTTT
>TRBJ2-7|NA|TRBV27|NA
CASSSSASNLYEQYF
TGTGCCAGCAGTTCCTCGGCCTCGAACCTGTACGAGCAGTACTTC
>TRBJ1-4|NA|TRBV25-1|NA
CASSEYWTATNEKLFF
TGTGCCAGCAGTGAATATTGGACTGCAACTAATGAAAAACTGTTTTTT
>TRBJ2-7|once|TRBV7-9|NA
CASSTLYYEQYF
TGTGCCAGCAGCACACTGTACTACGAGCAGTACTTC
>TRBJ1-2|NA|TRBV12-2|NA
CASRPPRRTGVNYGYTF
TGTGCAAGTCGCCCCCCTCGGCGCACAGGGGTTAACTATGGCTACACCTTC
>TRBJ1-5|NA|TRBV2|NA
CASSYRGGEGNQPQHF
TGTGCCAGCAGTTATAGGGGGGGTGAAGGAAATCAGCCCCAGCATTTT
>TRBJ1-6|NA|TRBV9|TRBD1
CASSEQGSSYNSPLHF
TGTGCCAGCAGTGAACAGGGGAGCTCCTATAATTCACCCCTCCACTTT
>TRBJ2-5|NA|TRBV10-1|TRBD1
CASLDRGGETQYF
TGCGCCAGTTTAGACAGGGGCGGAGAGACCCAGTACTTC
>TRBJ2-1|NA|TRBV5-6|NA
CASISVSSYNEQFF
TGTGCCAGCATTTCCGTGAGCTCCTACAATGAGCAGTTCTTC
>TRBJ2-5|NA|TRBV11-2|TRBD1
CASSLSGGRETQYF
TGTGCCAGCAGCTTATCAGGGGGCAGGGAGACCCAGTACTTC
>TRBJ2-6|NA|TRBV6-4|NA
CASSDSGHSGANVLTF
TGTGCCAGCAGTGACTCGGGACACTCTGGGGCCAACGTCCTGACTTTC
>TRBJ2-2|once|TRBV5-1|TRBD1
CASSPKGGQTSGELFF
TGCGCCAGCAGCCCCAAAGGGGGACAGACAAGCGGGGAGCTGTTTTTT
>TRBJ2-1|NA|TRBV12-5|TRBD2
CASGSIRGGFVNEQFF
TGTGCTAGTGGATCGATCCGGGGGGGCTTCGTCAATGAGCAGTTCTTC
>TRBJ2-1|NA|TRBV5-6|TRBD2
CASSTGTSYNEQFF
TGTGCCAGCAGCACCGGGACTAGCTACAATGAGCAGTTCTTC
>TRBJ2-5|NA|TRBV27|TRBD2
CASIGGSRGETQYF
TGTGCCAGCATCGGGGGGTCAAGGGGAGAGACCCAGTACTTC
>TRBJ2-1|NA|TRBV29-1|TRBD2
CSVEGLAGENNEQFF
TGCAGCGTTGAGGGACTAGCGGGGGAAAACAATGAGCAGTTCTTC